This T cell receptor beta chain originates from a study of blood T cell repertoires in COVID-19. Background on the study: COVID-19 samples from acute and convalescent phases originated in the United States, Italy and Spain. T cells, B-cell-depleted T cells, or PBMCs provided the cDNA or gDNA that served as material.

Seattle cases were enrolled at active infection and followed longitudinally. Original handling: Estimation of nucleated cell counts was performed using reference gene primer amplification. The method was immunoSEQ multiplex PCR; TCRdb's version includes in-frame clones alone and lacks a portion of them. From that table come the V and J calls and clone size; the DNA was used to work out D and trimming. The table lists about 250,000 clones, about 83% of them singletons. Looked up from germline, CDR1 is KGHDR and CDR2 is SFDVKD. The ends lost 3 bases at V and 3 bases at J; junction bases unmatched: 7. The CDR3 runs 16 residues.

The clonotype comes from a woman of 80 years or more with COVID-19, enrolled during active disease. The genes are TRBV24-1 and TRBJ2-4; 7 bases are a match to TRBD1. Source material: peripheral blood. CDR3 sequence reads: CATSDPGGTGKNIQYF. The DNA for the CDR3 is TGTGCCACCAGTGATCCAGGGGGTACGGGCAAAAACATTCAGTACTTC.